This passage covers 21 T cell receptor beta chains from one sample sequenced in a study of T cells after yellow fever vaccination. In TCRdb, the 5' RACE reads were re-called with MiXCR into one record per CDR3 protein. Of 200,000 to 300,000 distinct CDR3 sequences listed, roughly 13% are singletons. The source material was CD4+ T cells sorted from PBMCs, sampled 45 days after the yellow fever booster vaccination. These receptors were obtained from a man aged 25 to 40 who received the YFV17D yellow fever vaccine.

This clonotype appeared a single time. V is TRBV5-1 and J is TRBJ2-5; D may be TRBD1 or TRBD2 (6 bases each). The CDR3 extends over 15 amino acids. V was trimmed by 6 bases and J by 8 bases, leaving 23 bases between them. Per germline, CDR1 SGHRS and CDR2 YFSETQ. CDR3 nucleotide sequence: TGCGCCAGCACCTCCGGGGGCGCGCGCCTCGAAACCCAGTACTTC. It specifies CASTSGGARLETQYF. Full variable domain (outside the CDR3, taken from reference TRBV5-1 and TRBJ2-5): KAGVTQTPRYLIKTRGQQVTLSCSPISGHRSVSWYQQTPGQGLQFLFEYFSETQRNKGNFPGRFSGRQFSNSRSEMNVSTLELGDSALYLCASTSGGARLETQYFGPGTRLLVL.

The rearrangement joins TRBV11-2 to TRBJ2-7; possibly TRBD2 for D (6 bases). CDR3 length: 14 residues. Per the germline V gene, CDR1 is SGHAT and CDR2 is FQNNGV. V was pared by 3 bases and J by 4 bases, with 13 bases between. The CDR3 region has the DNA TGTGCCAGCAGCTTGGGGCGGGATAGGTACGAGCAGTACTTC. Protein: CASSLGRDRYEQYF.

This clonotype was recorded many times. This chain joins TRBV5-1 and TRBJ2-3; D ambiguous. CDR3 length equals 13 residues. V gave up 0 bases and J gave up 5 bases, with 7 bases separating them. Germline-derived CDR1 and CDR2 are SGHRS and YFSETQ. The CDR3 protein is CASSLESGDTQYF. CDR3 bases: TGCGCCAGCAGCTTGGAGAGTGGAGATACGCAGTATTTT.

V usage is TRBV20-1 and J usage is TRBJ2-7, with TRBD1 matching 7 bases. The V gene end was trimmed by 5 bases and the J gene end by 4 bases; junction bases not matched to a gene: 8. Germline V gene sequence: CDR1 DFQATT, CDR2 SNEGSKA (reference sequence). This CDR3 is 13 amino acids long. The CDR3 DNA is TGCAGTGCTCCCCGGACAGGTGAATACGAGCAGTACTTC. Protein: CSAPRTGEYEQYF.

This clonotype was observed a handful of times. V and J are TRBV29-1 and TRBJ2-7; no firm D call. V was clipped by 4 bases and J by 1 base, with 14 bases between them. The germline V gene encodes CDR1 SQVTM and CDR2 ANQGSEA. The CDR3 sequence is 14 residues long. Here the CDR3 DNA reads TGCAGCGTTGTTCTGGGGTGGCAGTCCTACGAGCAGTACTTC. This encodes CSVVLGWQSYEQYF.

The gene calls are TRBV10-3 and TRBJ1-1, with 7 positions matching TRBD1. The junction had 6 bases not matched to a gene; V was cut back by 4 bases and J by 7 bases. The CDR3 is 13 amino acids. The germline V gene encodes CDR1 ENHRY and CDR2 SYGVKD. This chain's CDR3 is CAISAGQHHEAFF. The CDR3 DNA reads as TGTGCCATCAGTGCGGGACAGCATCATGAAGCTTTCTTT.

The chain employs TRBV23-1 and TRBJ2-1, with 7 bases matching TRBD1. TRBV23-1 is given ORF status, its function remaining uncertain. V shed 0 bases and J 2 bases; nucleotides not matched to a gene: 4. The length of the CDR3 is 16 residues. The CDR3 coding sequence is TGCGCCAGCAGTCAATCGGAGCAGGGGGCCTACAATGAGCAGTTCTTC. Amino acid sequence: CASSQSEQGAYNEQFF.

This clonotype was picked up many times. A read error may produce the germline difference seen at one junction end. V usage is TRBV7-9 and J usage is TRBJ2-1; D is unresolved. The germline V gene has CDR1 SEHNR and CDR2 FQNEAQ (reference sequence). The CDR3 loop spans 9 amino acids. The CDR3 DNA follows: TGTGCCAGCAGCTTAGGTACCGACTTC. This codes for CASSLGTDF.

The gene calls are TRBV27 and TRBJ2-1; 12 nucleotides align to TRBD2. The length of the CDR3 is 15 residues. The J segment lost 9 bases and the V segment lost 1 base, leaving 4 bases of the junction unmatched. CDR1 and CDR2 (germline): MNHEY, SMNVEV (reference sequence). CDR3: CASSLLTSGSGEQFF. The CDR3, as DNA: TGTGCCAGCAGTTTATTGACTAGCGGGAGTGGTGAGCAGTTCTTC.

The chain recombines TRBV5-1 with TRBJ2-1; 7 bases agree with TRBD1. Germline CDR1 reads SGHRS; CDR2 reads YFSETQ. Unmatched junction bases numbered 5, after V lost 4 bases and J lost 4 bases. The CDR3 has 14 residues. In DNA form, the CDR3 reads TGCGCCAGCAGCCCGGGACAGCTTTACAATGAGCAGTTCTTC. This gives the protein CASSPGQLYNEQFF. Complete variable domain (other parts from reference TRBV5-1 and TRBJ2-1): KAGVTQTPRYLIKTRGQQVTLSCSPISGHRSVSWYQQTPGQGLQFLFEYFSETQRNKGNFPGRFSGRQFSNSRSEMNVSTLELGDSALYLCASSPGQLYNEQFFGPGTRLTVL.

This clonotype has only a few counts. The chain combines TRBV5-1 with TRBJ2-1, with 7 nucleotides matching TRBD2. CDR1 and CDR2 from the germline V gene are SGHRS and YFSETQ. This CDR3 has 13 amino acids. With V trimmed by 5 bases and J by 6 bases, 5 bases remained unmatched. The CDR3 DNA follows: TGCGCCAGCAGGCGGGAGCTTAGCAATGAGCAGTTCTTC. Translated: CASRRELSNEQFF.

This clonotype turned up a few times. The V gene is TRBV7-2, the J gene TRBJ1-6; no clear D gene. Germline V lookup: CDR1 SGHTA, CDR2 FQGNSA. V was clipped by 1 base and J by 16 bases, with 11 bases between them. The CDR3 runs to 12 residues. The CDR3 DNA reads TGTGCCAGCAGCTTAGGGGTAGATAGACTCCACTTT. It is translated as CASSLGVDRLHF.

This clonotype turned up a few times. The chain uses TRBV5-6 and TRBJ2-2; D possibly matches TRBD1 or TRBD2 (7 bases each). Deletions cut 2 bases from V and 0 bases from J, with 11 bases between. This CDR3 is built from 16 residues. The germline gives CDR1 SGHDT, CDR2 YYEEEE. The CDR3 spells CASSFRGGPNTGELFF. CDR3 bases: TGTGCCAGCAGCTTCAGGGGGGGGCCGAACACCGGGGAGCTGTTTTTT.

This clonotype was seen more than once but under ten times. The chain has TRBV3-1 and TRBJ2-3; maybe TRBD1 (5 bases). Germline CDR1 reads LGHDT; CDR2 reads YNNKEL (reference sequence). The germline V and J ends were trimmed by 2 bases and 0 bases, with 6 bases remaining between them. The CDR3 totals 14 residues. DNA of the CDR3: TGTGCCAGCAGCCAATGGACAAGCACAGATACGCAGTATTTT. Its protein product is CASSQWTSTDTQYF.

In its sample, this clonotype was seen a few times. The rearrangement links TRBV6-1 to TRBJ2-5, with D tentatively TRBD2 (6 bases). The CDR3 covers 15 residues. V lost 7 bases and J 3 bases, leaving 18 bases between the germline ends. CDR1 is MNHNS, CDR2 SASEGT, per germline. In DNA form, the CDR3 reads TGTGCCAGCACCACCTGGGGACGGGAGAAAGAGACCCAGTACTTC. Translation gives CASTTWGREKETQYF.

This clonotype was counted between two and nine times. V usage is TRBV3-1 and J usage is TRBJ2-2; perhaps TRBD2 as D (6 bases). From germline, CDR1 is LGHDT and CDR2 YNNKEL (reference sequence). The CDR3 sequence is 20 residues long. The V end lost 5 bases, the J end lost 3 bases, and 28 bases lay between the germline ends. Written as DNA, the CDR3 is TGTGCCAGCAGCACTTCCCGCCCGGGAGTCTCACAGACTTACACCGGGGAGCTGTTTTTT. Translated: CASSTSRPGVSQTYTGELFF.

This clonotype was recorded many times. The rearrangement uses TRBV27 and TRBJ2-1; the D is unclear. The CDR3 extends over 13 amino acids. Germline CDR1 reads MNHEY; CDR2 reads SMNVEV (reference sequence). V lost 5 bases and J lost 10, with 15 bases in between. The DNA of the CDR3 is TGTGCCAGCAGTCTCGGCCTCGGTAGGGAGCAGTTCTTC. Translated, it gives CASSLGLGREQFF.

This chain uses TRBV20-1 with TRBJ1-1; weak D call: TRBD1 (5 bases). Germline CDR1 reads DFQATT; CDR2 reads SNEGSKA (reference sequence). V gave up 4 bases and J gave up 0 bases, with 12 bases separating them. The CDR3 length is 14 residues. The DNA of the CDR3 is TGCAGTGCTAAAGGGGTTATTATGAACACTGAAGCTTTCTTT. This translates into CSAKGVIMNTEAFF.

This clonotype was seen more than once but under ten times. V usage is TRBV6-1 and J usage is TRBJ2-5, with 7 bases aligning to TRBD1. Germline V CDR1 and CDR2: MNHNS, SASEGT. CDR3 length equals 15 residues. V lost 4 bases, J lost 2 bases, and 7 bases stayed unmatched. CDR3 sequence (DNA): TGTGCCAGCAGTGGGCAGACAGGGATACAAGAGACCCAGTACTTC. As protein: CASSGQTGIQETQYF.

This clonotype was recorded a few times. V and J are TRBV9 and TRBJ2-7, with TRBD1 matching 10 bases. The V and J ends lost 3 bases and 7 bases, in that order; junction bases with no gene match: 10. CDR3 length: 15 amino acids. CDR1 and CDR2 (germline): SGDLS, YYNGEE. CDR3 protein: CASSAQPGQGSEQYF. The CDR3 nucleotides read TGTGCCAGCAGCGCGCAGCCGGGACAGGGGAGTGAGCAGTACTTC.

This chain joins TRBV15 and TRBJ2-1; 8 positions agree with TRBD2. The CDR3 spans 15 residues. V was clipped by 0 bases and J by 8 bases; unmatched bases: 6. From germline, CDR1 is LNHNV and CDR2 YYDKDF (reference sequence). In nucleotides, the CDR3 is TGTGCCACCAGCAGAGATCTGGGACTAGGTTATGAGCAGTTCTTC. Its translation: CATSRDLGLGYEQFF.